This T cell receptor (beta chain) stems from a study of T cell repertoires in cytomegalovirus infection. Whole-study context: Both CMV infection and a matching HLA type were indicated by public TCR beta signatures.

Study results and caveats: Summed frequency of public TCR beta families distinguished CMV carriers with the relevant HLA. HLA-C-restricted, CMV-specific TCR beta clonotypes were dominant ex vivo.

Only a few counts were recorded for this clonotype. The antigen is undetermined. A single record per CDR3 protein comes from TCRdb applying MiXCR to the reads. Of 830,000 or so distinct CDR3 sequences listed, approximately 30% are singletons. The CDR3 is 15 amino acids. The V end was cut by 6 bases, the J end by 5 bases, with 17 bases between. Germline V gives CDR1 MNHEY, CDR2 SVGAGI. The source is a human donor in good health (CMV status not recorded). Some clones in this sample may be carry-over from other donors' samples. The specimen comprised cultured CD8+ T cells from PBMCs, sampled from culture after CMV antigen stimulation. The chain combines TRBV6-5 with TRBJ1-5; TRBD1 might be the D (5 bases). CDR3 sequence (DNA): TGTGCCAGCAGCCCCGTTCGGGGCAGCTATCAGCCCCAGCATTTT. This translates into CASSPVRGSYQPQHF.